This T cell receptor (beta chain) was sequenced for a study of T cells in Graves' hyperthyroidism and ophthalmopathy. The CDR3 contains 13 residues. The germline V and J ends were trimmed by 5 bases and 5 bases, with 12 bases remaining between them. RNA transcripts gave rise to amplified TCR beta CDR3 regions. HTBI primers were the set used in a first-round RT-PCR of the TCR CDR3. TCRdb processed the multiplex PCR reads anew with MiXCR; each CDR3 protein has one entry. Here the sample spans some 350,000 distinct CDR3 sequences, about 18% being singletons. This clonotype was counted many times. Its antigen is not identified. The PBMCs had their origin in approximately 10 ml of fresh peripheral blood. General study points: Patients with ophthalmopathy were separated from those with stable hyperthyroidism by a 13 V-J model.

This receptor was taken from a woman between 18 and 30 years old with Graves' hyperthyroidism. Sequenced: blood. The V gene is TRBV12-3 or TRBV12-4, the J gene TRBJ1-1; D might be TRBD1 (6 bases). The CDR3 loop reads CASSQGFETEAFF. CDR3 DNA: TGTGCCAGCAGTCAGGGGTTTGAGACTGAAGCTTTCTTT.